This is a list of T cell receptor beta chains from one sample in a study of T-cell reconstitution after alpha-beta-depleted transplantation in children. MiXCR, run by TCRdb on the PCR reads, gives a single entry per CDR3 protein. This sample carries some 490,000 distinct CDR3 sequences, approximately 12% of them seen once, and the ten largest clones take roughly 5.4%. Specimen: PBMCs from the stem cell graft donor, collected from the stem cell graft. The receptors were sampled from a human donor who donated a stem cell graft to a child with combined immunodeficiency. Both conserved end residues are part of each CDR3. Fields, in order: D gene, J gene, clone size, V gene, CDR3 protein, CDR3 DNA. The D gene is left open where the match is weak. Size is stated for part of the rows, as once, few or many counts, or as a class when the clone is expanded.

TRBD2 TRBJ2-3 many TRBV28 CASSSGGATDTQYF TGTGCCAGCAGCAGCGGGGGGGCAACAGATACGCAGTATTTT
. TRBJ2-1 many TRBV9 CASSVVVADYNEQFF TGTGCCAGCAGCGTAGTAGTAGCGGACTACAATGAGCAGTTCTTC
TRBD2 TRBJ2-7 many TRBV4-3 CASSQTGGDEQYF TGCGCCAGCAGCCAGACGGGGGGAGACGAGCAGTACTTC
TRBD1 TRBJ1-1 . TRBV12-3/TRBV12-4 CASSLVSYRGPKEAFF TGTGCCAGCAGTTTAGTCTCGTACAGGGGGCCCAAGGAGGCTTTCTTT
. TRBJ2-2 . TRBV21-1 CASSNMGGSGELFF TGTGCCAGCAGCAATATGGGGGGGTCCGGGGAGCTGTTTTTT
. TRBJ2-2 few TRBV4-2 CASSQEGLEGRELFF TGTGCCAGCAGCCAAGAAGGCCTAGAAGGGCGGGAGCTGTTTTTT
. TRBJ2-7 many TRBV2 CASRQGAYEQYF TGTGCCAGCCGGCAGGGAGCATACGAGCAGTACTTC
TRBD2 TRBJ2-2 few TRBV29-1 CSVGSSGGPNTGELFF TGCAGCGTTGGCAGTAGCGGGGGCCCGAACACCGGGGAGCTGTTTTTT
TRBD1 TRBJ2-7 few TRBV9 CASSARGTGVPYEQYF TGTGCCAGCAGCGCTCGCGGGACAGGCGTTCCCTACGAGCAGTACTTC
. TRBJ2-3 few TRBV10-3 CAISEQGFADTQYF TGTGCCATCAGTGAGCAGGGCTTCGCAGATACGCAGTATTTT
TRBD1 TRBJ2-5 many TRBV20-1 CSARPSDREETQYF TGCAGTGCCCGACCCTCGGACAGGGAGGAGACCCAGTACTTC
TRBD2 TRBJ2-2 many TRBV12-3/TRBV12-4 CASRSGDANTGELFF TGTGCCAGCAGAAGCGGGGACGCGAACACCGGGGAGCTGTTTTTT
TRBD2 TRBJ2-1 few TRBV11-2 CASSPYRAGGGPEQFF TGTGCCAGCAGCCCCTATCGTGCCGGGGGGGGCCCGGAGCAGTTCTTC
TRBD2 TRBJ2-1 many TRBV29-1 CSVGPTSGSSYNEQFF TGCAGCGTTGGCCCCACTAGCGGGAGCTCCTACAATGAGCAGTTCTTC
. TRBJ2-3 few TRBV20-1 CSAAGSSTDTQYF TGCAGTGCTGCGGGGTCTAGCACAGATACGCAGTATTTT
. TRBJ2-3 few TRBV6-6 CASSSGQSLAQYF TGTGCCAGCAGTTCCGGACAGTCTCTAGCGCAGTATTTT
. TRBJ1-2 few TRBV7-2 CASSPRWDGGYTF TGTGCCAGCAGCCCCCGATGGGACGGTGGCTACACCTTC
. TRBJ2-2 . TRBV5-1 CASHKGDDTGELFF TGCGCCAGCCACAAGGGGGACGACACCGGGGAGCTGTTTTTT
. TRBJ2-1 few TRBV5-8 CASSLEGVRSYNEQFF TGTGCCAGCAGCTTGGAAGGCGTACGCTCCTACAATGAGCAGTTCTTC
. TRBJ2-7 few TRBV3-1 CASSQASQGLGEQYF TGTGCCAGCAGCCAAGCATCACAGGGACTTGGGGAGCAGTACTTC
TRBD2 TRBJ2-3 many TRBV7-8 CASSSGLAGYSTDTQYF TGTGCCAGCAGCTCAGGGCTAGCGGGGTATAGCACAGATACGCAGTATTTT
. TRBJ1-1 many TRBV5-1 CASSLGQVNTEAFF TGCGCCAGCAGCTTGGGGCAGGTGAACACTGAAGCTTTCTTT
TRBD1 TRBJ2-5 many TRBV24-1 CATSVQGARETQYF TGTGCCACCAGTGTCCAGGGGGCGAGAGAGACCCAGTACTTC
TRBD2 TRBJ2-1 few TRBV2 CASSDVTSGDNEQFF TGTGCCAGCAGTGATGTGACTAGCGGGGACAATGAGCAGTTCTTC
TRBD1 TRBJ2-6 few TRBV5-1 CASSLDGQGGTGANVLTF TGCGCCAGCAGCTTGGATGGACAGGGGGGTACTGGGGCCAACGTCCTGACTTTC
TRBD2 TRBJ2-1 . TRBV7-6 CASSSSGGNYYNEQFF TGTGCCAGCAGCTCTAGCGGGGGGAACTACTACAATGAGCAGTTCTTC
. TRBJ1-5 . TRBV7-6 CASSVHGRNQPQHF TGTGCCAGCAGCGTACATGGACGCAATCAGCCCCAGCATTTT